This T cell receptor beta chain was sequenced during a study of blood T cell repertoires in COVID-19. For the study at large: Whether acute or convalescent, the COVID-19 samples came from the United States, Italy and Spain.

Authors' methods: Cell counts per sample came from amplifying reference gene primers. TCRdb's table, derived via immunoSEQ multiplex PCR, lists solely in-frame clones and lacks some. That table is the source of V, J and clone size, and D and trimming were worked out from the DNA. The top ten hold 0.95% to 1.5% of the sample, which has 150,000 to 200,000 clones, 87% seen once. Participants, roughly 18 to 90 years old, spanned under 25 US areas. Grouping used clinical history reported by participants in a survey and questionnaire. The sequenced material came from PBMCs or T cells enriched from blood (not recorded which). This sequence was found in a human donor with acute COVID-19. The donor label of this sample is uncertain.

The CDR3 loop reads CASSLTGGDTEAFF. CDR3 bases: TGTGCCAGCAGCTTGACAGGGGGGGACACTGAAGCTTTCTTT. The chain employs TRBV7-9 and TRBJ1-1, with 9 bases lining up with TRBD1. Trimming at V came to 3 bases and at J to 3 bases, leaving 2 bases not matched to a gene. The CDR3 has 14 residues. Germline V CDR1 and CDR2: SEHNR, FQNEAQ (reference sequence).